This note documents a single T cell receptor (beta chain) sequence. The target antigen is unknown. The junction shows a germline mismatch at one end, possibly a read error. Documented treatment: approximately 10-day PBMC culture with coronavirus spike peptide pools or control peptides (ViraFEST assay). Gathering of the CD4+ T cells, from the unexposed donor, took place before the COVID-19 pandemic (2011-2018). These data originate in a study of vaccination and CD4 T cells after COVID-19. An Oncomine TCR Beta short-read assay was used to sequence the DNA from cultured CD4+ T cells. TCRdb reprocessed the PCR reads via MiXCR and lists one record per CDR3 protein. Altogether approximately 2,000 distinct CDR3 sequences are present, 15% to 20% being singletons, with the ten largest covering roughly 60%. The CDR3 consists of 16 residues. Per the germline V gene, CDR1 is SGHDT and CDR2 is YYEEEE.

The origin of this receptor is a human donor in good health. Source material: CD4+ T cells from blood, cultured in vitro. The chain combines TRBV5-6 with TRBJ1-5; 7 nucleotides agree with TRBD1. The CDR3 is CTSSLAGGYSNQPQHF. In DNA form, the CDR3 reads TGTACCAGCAGCTTGGCAGGGGGGTATAGCAATCAGCCCCAGCATTTT.